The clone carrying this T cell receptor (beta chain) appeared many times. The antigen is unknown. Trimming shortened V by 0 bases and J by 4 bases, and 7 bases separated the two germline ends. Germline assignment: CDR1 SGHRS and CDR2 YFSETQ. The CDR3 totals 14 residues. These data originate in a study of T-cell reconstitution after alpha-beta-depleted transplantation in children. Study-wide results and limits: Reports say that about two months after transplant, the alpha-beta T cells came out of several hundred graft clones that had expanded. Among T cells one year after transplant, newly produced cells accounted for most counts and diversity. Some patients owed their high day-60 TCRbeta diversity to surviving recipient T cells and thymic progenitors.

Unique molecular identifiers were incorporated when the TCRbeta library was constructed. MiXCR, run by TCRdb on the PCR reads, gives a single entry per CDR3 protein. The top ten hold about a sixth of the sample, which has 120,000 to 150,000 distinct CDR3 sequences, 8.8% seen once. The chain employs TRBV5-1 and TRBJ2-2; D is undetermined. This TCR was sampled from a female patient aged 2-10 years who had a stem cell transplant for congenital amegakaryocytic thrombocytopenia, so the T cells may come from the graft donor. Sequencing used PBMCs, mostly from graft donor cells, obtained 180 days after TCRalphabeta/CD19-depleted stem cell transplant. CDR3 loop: CASSLGLFTGELFF. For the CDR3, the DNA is TGCGCCAGCAGCTTGGGACTCTTCACCGGGGAGCTGTTTTTT.